This entry is about one TCR beta chain. The CDR3 runs to 17 residues. V lost 2 bases and J lost 0, with 17 bases in between. The source of the sample is a study of T-cell reconstitution after alpha-beta-depleted transplantation in children. Preparation of the TCRbeta library involved a method that used unique molecular identifiers. TCRdb re-called the PCR reads with MiXCR, one entry per CDR3 protein. The table includes 440,000 or so distinct CDR3 sequences, approximately 11% detected once. V is TRBV12-3 or TRBV12-4 and J is TRBJ2-7, with TRBD2 as a possible D gene (5 bases). Source: PBMCs from the stem cell graft donor, taken from the stem cell graft. The sequence was collected from a human donor who donated a stem cell graft to a child with acute myeloid leukemia. DNA for the CDR3: TGTGCCAGCAGTTTAAGGCCCCTGGGGAGCCGCTCCTACGAGCAGTACTTC. It yields the protein CASSLRPLGSRSYEQYF.